This T cell receptor beta chain was sequenced during a study of long-term antiretroviral therapy in people with HIV. Assay version v3.0 of immunoSEQ was used, and it was run at survey level. Per-sample sequencing targets were roughly 40,000-50,000 T-cell genomes. This table comes from immunoSEQ multiplex PCR, and its TCRdb copy is limited to in-frame clones, with some not included. The sample contains about 48,000 clones, under 90% of which appear only once. The material was unsorted PBMCs, obtained 0.8 years after starting antiretroviral therapy. The clonotype was recovered from a woman between 18 and 30 years old with HIV.

This CDR3 reads CASSQAGGDTEKLFF. The CDR3 nucleotides are TGTGCCAGCAGCCAAGCGGGTGGGGATACTGAAAAACTGTTTTTT. This rearrangement joins TRBV4-2 to TRBJ1-4, with D uncertain. Trimming took off 1 base at V and 7 bases at J, with 13 bases between the two ends. The CDR3 covers 15 residues. The germline V gene encodes CDR1 LGHNA and CDR2 YNFKEQ.